The 29 T cell receptor beta chains below were found in one sample sequenced in a study of prognosis after radiotherapy for stage I lung cancer. With two-round multiplex PCR, TCR beta CDR3 sequences were amplified from genomic DNA. TRBV and TRBJ genes each had their own specific primers in first-round PCR. MiXCR was run by TCRdb on the multiplex PCR reads, yielding one entry per CDR3 protein. Of 10,000 to 15,000 distinct CDR3 sequences listed, 50% to 65% were seen once; the top ten hold 20% to 25%. The source was PBMCs, collected before or after stereotactic body radiation therapy (not recorded which). The receptor set was obtained from a donor over 45 with non-small cell lung cancer.

This clonotype is categorized as medium-sized. The J gene is TRBJ2-1, the V gene TRBV11-1, with D uncertain. This CDR3 has 15 amino acids. Deletions cut 4 bases from V and 4 bases from J, with 14 bases between. Germline CDR1 is SGHAT and CDR2 is FQDESV (reference sequence). The chain's CDR3 is CASSWGSGGYNEQFF. DNA for the CDR3: TGTGCCAGCAGCTGGGGATCTGGCGGATACAATGAGCAGTTCTTC. Full variable domain (missing parts from reference TRBV11-1 and TRBJ2-1): EAEVAQSPRYKITEKSQAVAFWCDPISGHATLYWYRQILGQGPELLVQFQDESVVDDSQLPKDRFSAERLKGVDSTLKIQPAELGDSAMYLCASSWGSGGYNEQFFGPGTRLTVL.

This clonotype has just one count. This chain links TRBV16 with TRBJ2-3, with D possibly being TRBD2 (6 bases). This CDR3 spans 17 amino acids. The V gene's germline CDR1 is KGHSY and CDR2 FQNENV. V was shortened by 2 bases and J by 2 bases, with 17 bases between the two germline ends. CDR3 region: CASSQLPPGTVTDTQYF. DNA for the CDR3: TGTGCCAGCAGCCAACTTCCCCCCGGGACTGTCACAGATACGCAGTATTTT. The variable domain in full, with the rest retrieved from reference TRBV16 and TRBJ2-3, is GEEVAQTPKHLVRGEGQKAKLYCAPIKGHSYVFWYQQVLKNEFKFLISFQNENVFDETGMPKERFSAKCLPNSPCSLEIQATKLEDSAVYFCASSQLPPGTVTDTQYFGPGTRLTVL.

This clonotype was counted at least ten times. The chain joins TRBV27 to TRBJ2-3, with no clear D. This CDR3 has 15 amino acids. Trimming removed 0 bases from V and 6 bases from J, with 13 bases in between. Germline V gives CDR1 MNHEY, CDR2 SMNVEV (reference sequence). CDR3 bases: TGTGCCAGCAGTTTATCGCGGACCCGGTCGGATACGCAGTATTTT. Protein sequence: CASSLSRTRSDTQYF.

A word on this clonotype: A far more abundant clone sits one base away, making this likely a read error. This rearrangement joins TRBV7-3 to TRBJ2-5; D is ambiguous. The J call may be incorrect, as the DNA end agrees better with TRBJ2-1. This CDR3 has 11 residues. CDR1 is SGHTA and CDR2 is FQGTGA in the germline V gene. The CDR3 bases are TGTGCCAGCAGCCACTGGGTTGAGCAGTTCTTC. Its translation is CASSHWVEQFF.

The rearrangement joins TRBV5-1 to TRBJ1-4; 7 bases fit TRBD1. The CDR3 is 15 residues long. Germline V gene data show CDR1 as SGHRS and CDR2 as YFSETQ. Trimming took 4 bases from V and 4 from J; bases not matched to a gene: 7. The CDR3 spells CASSRNRGDNEKLFF. In DNA, the CDR3 is TGCGCCAGCAGCCGGAACAGGGGAGATAATGAAAAACTGTTTTTT.

This clonotype has ten or more counts. V usage is TRBV5-5 and J usage is TRBJ2-7; tentative D call: TRBD1 (6 bases). Looked up from germline, CDR1 is SGHKS and CDR2 is YYEKEE (reference sequence). Trimming left V 4 bases short and J 2 bases short, with 13 bases between. This CDR3 has 14 amino acids. CDR3 sequence: CASSPNRATYEQYF. The CDR3 nucleotides are TGTGCCAGCAGCCCCAACAGGGCCACCTACGAGCAGTACTTC.

J is TRBJ1-3 and V is TRBV27; TRBD1 matches at 7 bases. Germline CDR1 is MNHEY and CDR2 is SMNVEV (reference sequence). There are 14 residues in the CDR3. Losses at the gene ends were 6 bases for V and 2 bases for J; bases not matched to a gene: 4. The CDR3 is CASRTQGTGNTIYF. The CDR3 DNA is TGTGCCAGCAGAACACAGGGGACTGGAAACACCATATATTTT.

This clonotype was seen repeatedly, ten times or more. The chain uses TRBV10-3 and TRBJ2-1, with TRBD2 as a possible D gene (6 bases). Germline CDR1 and CDR2: ENHRY and SYGVKD. This CDR3 region has 14 residues. V lost 6 bases and J 0 bases, leaving 9 bases between the germline ends. CDR3: CAIRNSGSYNEQFF. The CDR3 nucleotides read TGTGCCATCAGGAATAGCGGCTCCTACAATGAGCAGTTCTTC.

In its sample, this clonotype was seen many times. The chain recombines TRBV19 with TRBJ2-4; possible D gene TRBD1, 6 bases. Trimming removed 4 bases at V and 7 bases at J, with 20 bases between. The CDR3 length is 16 residues. The V gene's germline CDR1 is LNHDA and CDR2 SQIVND (reference sequence). This chain's CDR3 is CASSKVDSSLGNIQYF. The CDR3 nucleotides are TGTGCCAGTAGTAAGGTGGACAGTTCTCTCGGGAACATTCAGTACTTC.

As for this clonotype: The junction does not match germline at one end; this may be a read error. The chain is built from TRBV6-1 and TRBJ1-5; D might be TRBD1 (5 bases). Germline lookup yields CDR1 MNHNS and CDR2 SASEGT. This CDR3 has 14 residues. The CDR3 coding sequence is TGTGCCAGCAGCATAAACAGGTATGGGCAGCCCCACCATTTT. It yields the protein CASSINRYGQPHHF.

Worth noting for this clonotype: One end of the junction is discordant with germline, which a read error may explain. The rearrangement joins TRBV6-4 to TRBJ1-6, with D possibly being TRBD1 (6 bases). This CDR3 is built from 14 residues. The germline V gene encodes CDR1 MRHNA and CDR2 SNTAGT. The CDR3 here is CASSVKGDNSPIHF. CDR3 nucleotides: TGTGCCAGCAGTGTCAAAGGGGACAATTCACCCATCCACTTT.

A note on this clonotype: Since the CDR3 does not end with the conserved phenylalanine or tryptophan, this likely comes from a read error. The genes are TRBV5-8 and TRBJ2-3; perhaps TRBD2 as D (5 bases). CDR3 length: 15 amino acids. V was clipped by 4 bases and J by 2 bases, with 14 bases between them. The germline CDR1 and CDR2 sequences are SGHTS and YDEGEE. This CDR3 reads CASSARGWSTDTQYL. The CDR3 DNA reads TGTGCCAGCAGCGCTAGAGGGTGGTCCACAGATACGCAGTATCTT.

A word on this clonotype: Mismatch with germline at one junction end may stem from a read error. This chain connects TRBV6-1 to TRBJ2-1; TRBD2 agrees at 7 bases. CDR1 and CDR2 from the germline V gene are MNHNS and SASEGT. This CDR3 has 14 residues. CDR3 in DNA: TGTACCAGCGAGGTAATATCGGGAGGTAATGAGCAGTTCTTC. Translating it yields CTSEVISGGNEQFF.

This clonotype was recorded a few times. This chain uses TRBV5-1 with TRBJ1-6; TRBD1 matches 8 bases. V trimming: 1 base; J trimming: 6 bases; junction bases outside the gene matches: 3. The CDR3 sequence is 15 residues long. Germline V gene data show CDR1 as SGHRS and CDR2 as YFSETQ. CDR3 protein: CASSLTGGTNSPLHF. The CDR3 coding sequence is TGCGCCAGCAGCTTGACAGGGGGTACTAATTCACCCCTCCACTTT.

This clonotype is termed medium-sized. J is TRBJ2-3 and V is TRBV30; a weak D match, TRBD1 (6 bases). This CDR3 contains 14 residues. The V and J ends lost 4 bases and 10 bases respectively, with 21 bases between them. Germline V CDR1 and CDR2: GTSNPN, SVGIG (reference sequence). CDR3 bases: TGTGCCTGGATCGACAAGGGGGTCCCGAGGGCGCAGTATTTT. Protein sequence: CAWIDKGVPRAQYF.

About this clonotype: This is likely an artifact of a read error, given a far larger clone one base away. The V call is TRBV7-8, the J call TRBJ2-7; D is possibly TRBD2 (5 bases). This CDR3 comprises 15 residues. Germline CDR1 reads SGHVS; CDR2 reads FQNEAQ. Between the trimmed V and J ends, which lost 1 base and 7 bases, there was a span of 17 bases. The CDR3 DNA reads TGTGCCAGCAGCTTAGTACTAGACGCCTACAATGAGCAGTACTTC. Its protein is CASSLVLDAYNEQYF.

As regards this clonotype: A junction end diverges from the germline sequence, so it may reflect a read error. The J gene is TRBJ1-5, the V gene TRBV7-6, with D perhaps TRBD1 (5 bases). The CDR3 spans 16 residues. Germline V gives CDR1 SGHVS, CDR2 FNYEAQ. CDR3 loop: CAISLSPGGGNQPQHF. CDR3 bases: TGTGCCATCAGCTTATCTCCAGGAGGGGGCAATCAGCCCCAGCATTTT.

The chain couples TRBV7-2 to TRBJ2-5; D is undetermined. Looked up from germline, CDR1 is SGHTA and CDR2 is FQGNSA. The CDR3 is made up of 15 amino acids. The V and J ends lost 0 bases and 1 base respectively, with 9 bases between them. In DNA form, the CDR3 reads TGTGCCAGCAGCTTAGCAGAAACCCCCCAAGAGACCCAGTACTTC. Its translation: CASSLAETPQETQYF.

The chain recombines TRBV6-1 with TRBJ2-7, with 9 bases identical to TRBD1. The germline CDR1 and CDR2 sequences are MNHNS and SASEGT. Trimming at V came to 7 bases and at J to 12 bases, leaving 13 bases not matched to a gene. The CDR3 runs 13 residues. The CDR3 nucleotides are TGTGCCAGCATTAACGGACAGGGGCGCCTACCGTACTTC. As protein: CASINGQGRLPYF.

On this clonotype: A single base is all that separates this from a far larger clone, so a read error is likely. The chain recombines TRBV6-9 with TRBJ2-1; D gene unclear. The CDR3 is 16 amino acids. Trimming shortened V by 5 bases and J by 0 bases, and 14 bases separated the two germline ends. Germline V lookup: CDR1 MNHGY, CDR2 SVAAGI. CDR3: CASSEATMGSYNEQFF. The CDR3 DNA reads TGTGCCAGCAGTGAAGCCACCATGGGCTCCTACAATGAGCAGTTCTTC.

V is TRBV6-1 and J is TRBJ1-4; a possible D gene is TRBD1 (6 bases). Germline CDR1 MNHNS, CDR2 SASEGT. Deletions cut 2 bases from V and 8 bases from J, with 24 bases between. The CDR3 is 18 amino acids. The CDR3 region has the DNA TGTGCCAGCAGTGAAATCGCTGGCCAGGGGAGCGGAAGAGAAAAACTGTTTTTT. It is translated as CASSEIAGQGSGREKLFF.

The V call is TRBV12-3 or TRBV12-4, the J call TRBJ2-7, with D possibly TRBD1 on 5 matching bases. The V end lost 6 bases, the J end lost 3 bases, and 18 bases lay between the germline ends. The CDR3 is 15 amino acids. CDR3 DNA: TGTGCCAGCAGCCCCATGCTCACAGGTAACTACGAGCAGTACTTC. Protein product: CASSPMLTGNYEQYF.

This chain connects TRBV30 to TRBJ1-4, with D maybe TRBD1 (6 bases). The CDR3 length is 12 residues. The germline V gene encodes CDR1 GTSNPN and CDR2 SVGIG (reference sequence). V lost 5 bases, J lost 8 bases, and 12 bases lay in between. As DNA, the CDR3 is TGTGCCTGGGGACAGTACCAAGAAAAACTGTTTTTT. The encoded protein is CAWGQYQEKLFF.

The chain couples TRBV27 to TRBJ2-2; D is perhaps TRBD1 (6 bases). CDR1 is MNHEY, CDR2 SMNVEV, per germline (reference sequence). There are 15 residues in the CDR3. V lost 3 bases to trimming and J lost 4 bases, with 12 bases between them. CDR3 residues: CASSLHRVGTGELFF. The CDR3 DNA sequence: TGTGCCAGCAGTTTGCACAGGGTCGGCACCGGGGAGCTGTTTTTT.

This clonotype counts as medium-sized (0.01 to 0.1%). The chain couples TRBV2 to TRBJ1-5; D is undetermined. Per the germline V gene, CDR1 is SNHLY and CDR2 is FYNNEI. V dropped 4 bases and J dropped 6 bases, with 10 bases sitting between them. The CDR3 runs to 13 residues. CDR3 DNA sequence: TGTGCCAGCAGTGGCCTGGCGAGTCAGCCCCAGCATTTT. Encoded protein: CASSGLASQPQHF. The whole variable domain, filled in from reference TRBV2 and TRBJ1-5, reads EPEVTQTPSHQVTQMGQEVILRCVPISNHLYFYWYRQILGQKVEFLVSFYNNEISEKSEIFDDQFSVERPDGSNFTLKIRSTKLEDSAMYFCASSGLASQPQHFGDGTRLSIL.

A remark on this clonotype: The junction and the germline gene differ at one end; a read error may be behind it. This chain joins TRBV19 and TRBJ2-2; TRBD2 matches at 12 bases. This CDR3 has 14 amino acids. Germline V gene lookup returns CDR1 LNHDA and CDR2 SQIVND (reference sequence). DNA for the CDR3: TGTGCCATCGCACTAGCGGGAGGTACCGTGGAGCTGTTTTTT. It specifies CAIALAGGTVELFF.

This clonotype was picked up many times. The chain employs TRBV7-8 and TRBJ1-5; 7 bases are shared with TRBD1. Trimming cost V 5 bases and J 6 bases; bases outside gene matches: 19. CDR1 SGHVS and CDR2 FQNEAQ come from the germline V gene. The CDR3 is 18 residues long. CDR3 amino acids: CASSPYIYGQDQGQPQHF. DNA of the CDR3: TGTGCCAGCAGCCCATATATATATGGACAGGACCAGGGTCAGCCCCAGCATTTT.

The chain recombines TRBV7-8 with TRBJ2-1; D perhaps matches TRBD1 (6 bases). V lost 4 bases and J lost 3, with 16 bases in between. The CDR3 has 16 amino acids. Germline CDR1 SGHVS, CDR2 FQNEAQ. CDR3: CASSSRRYRVYNEQFF. As DNA, the CDR3 is TGTGCCAGCAGCTCCCGCCGGTACAGGGTCTACAATGAGCAGTTCTTC. Full variable domain (rest looked up from reference TRBV7-8 and TRBJ2-1): GAGVSQSPRYKVAKRGQDVALRCDPISGHVSLFWYQQALGQGPEFLTYFQNEAQLDKSGLPSDRFFAERPEGSVSTLKIQRTQQEDSAVYLCASSSRRYRVYNEQFFGPGTRLTVL.

The genes are TRBV6-2 or TRBV6-3 and TRBJ2-7; 10 bases fit TRBD2. The CDR3 length is 13 residues. Germline loops: CDR1 MNHEY, CDR2 SVGEGT. V lost 6 bases, J lost 7 bases, and 6 bases stayed unmatched. The CDR3 DNA is TGTGCCAGCAGGGGACTAGCGTGTCCAGAGCAGTACTTC. Translating gives CASRGLACPEQYF.